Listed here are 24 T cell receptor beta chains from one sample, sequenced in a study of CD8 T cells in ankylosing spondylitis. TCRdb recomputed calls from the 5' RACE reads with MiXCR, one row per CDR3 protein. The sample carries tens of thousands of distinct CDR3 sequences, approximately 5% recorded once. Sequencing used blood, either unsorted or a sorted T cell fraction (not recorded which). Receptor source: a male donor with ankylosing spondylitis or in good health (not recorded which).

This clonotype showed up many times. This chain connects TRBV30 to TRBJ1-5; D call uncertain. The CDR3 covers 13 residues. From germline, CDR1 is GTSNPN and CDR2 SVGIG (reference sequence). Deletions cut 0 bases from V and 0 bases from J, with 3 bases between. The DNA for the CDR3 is TGTGCCTGGAGTGTCAGTAGCAATCAGCCCCAGCATTTT. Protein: CAWSVSSNQPQHF.

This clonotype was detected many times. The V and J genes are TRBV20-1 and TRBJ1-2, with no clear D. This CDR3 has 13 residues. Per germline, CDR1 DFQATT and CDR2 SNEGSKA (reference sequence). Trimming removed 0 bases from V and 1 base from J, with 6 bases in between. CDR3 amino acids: CSARDVSNYGYTF. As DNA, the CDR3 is TGCAGTGCTAGAGATGTCAGTAACTATGGCTACACCTTC.

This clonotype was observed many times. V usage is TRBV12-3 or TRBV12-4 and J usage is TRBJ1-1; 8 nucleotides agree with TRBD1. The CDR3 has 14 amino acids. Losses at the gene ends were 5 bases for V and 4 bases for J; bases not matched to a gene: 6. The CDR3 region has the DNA TGTGCCAGCAGTGAAGACCAGGGGGCCACTGAAGCTTTCTTT. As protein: CASSEDQGATEAFF.

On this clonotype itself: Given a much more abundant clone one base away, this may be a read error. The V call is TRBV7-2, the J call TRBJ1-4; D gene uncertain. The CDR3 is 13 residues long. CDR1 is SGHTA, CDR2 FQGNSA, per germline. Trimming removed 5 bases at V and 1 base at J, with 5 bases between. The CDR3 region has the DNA TGTACCAGCAGCCCTAGAACTAATGAAAAACTGTTTTTT. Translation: CTSSPRTNEKLFF.

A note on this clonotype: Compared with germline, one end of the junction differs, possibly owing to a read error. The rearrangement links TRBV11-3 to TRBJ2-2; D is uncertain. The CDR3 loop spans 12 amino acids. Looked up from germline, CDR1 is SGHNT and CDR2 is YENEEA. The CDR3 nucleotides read TGTACCAGCAGTTTAGTTGTCGGGGAGCTGTTTTTT. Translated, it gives CTSSLVVGELFF.

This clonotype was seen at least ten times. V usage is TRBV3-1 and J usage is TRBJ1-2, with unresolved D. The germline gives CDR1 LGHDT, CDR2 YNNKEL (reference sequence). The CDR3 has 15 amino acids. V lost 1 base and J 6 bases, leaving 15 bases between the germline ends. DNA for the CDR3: TGTGCCAGCAGCCAAGGACCCCTCGGGGAGAATGGCTACACCTTC. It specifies CASSQGPLGENGYTF. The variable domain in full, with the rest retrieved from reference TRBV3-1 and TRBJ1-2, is DTAVSQTPKYLVTQMGNDKSIKCEQNLGHDTMYWYKQDSKKFLKIMFSYNNKELIINETVPNRFSPKSPDKAHLNLHINSLELGDSAVYFCASSQGPLGENGYTFGSGTRLTVV.

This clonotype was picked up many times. The CDR3 coding sequence is TGTGCCAGCAGCGAGGGGAGTAGCTCTGGAAACACCATATATTTT. Residues: CASSEGSSSGNTIYF. The chain recombines TRBV3-1 with TRBJ1-3; D might be TRBD1 (5 bases). Germline CDR1 and CDR2: LGHDT and YNNKEL (reference sequence). V shed 5 bases and J shed 0 bases, with 11 bases lying between them. This CDR3 has 15 residues.

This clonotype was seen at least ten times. The DNA of the CDR3 is TGTGCCAGCAGCCAAGCTAACGGTGGGAATCAGCCCCAGCATTTT. Its protein is CASSQANGGNQPQHF. V gene TRBV3-1 combines with J gene TRBJ1-5; D not certain. The CDR3 extends over 15 amino acids. Germline V gives CDR1 LGHDT, CDR2 YNNKEL (reference sequence). V was trimmed by 1 base and J by 4 bases, leaving 11 bases between them.

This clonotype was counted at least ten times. The DNA for the CDR3 is TGTGCCAGCAACGTCCTCCCAGGGATATATGGCTACACCTTC. Protein product: CASNVLPGIYGYTF. The chain joins TRBV5-5 to TRBJ1-2; D may be TRBD1 (5 bases). The CDR3 consists of 14 residues. Germline V gene sequence: CDR1 SGHKS, CDR2 YYEKEE (reference sequence). Trimming took 6 bases from V and 5 from J, leaving 17 bases between them. Based on the CDR3 plus reference TRBV5-5 and TRBJ1-2, the full variable domain is DAGVTQSPTHLIKTRGQQVTLRCSPISGHKSVSWYQQVLGQGPQFIFQYYEKEERGRGNFPDRFSARQFPNYSSELNVNALLLGDSALYLCASNVLPGIYGYTFGSGTRLTVV.

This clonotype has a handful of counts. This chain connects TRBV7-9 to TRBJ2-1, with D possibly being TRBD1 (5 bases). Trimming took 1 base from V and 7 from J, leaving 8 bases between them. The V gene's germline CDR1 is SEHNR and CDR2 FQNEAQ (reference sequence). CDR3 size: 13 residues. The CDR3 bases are TGTGCCAGCAGCTTAGGCAGGGAAAATGAGCAGTTCTTC. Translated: CASSLGRENEQFF.

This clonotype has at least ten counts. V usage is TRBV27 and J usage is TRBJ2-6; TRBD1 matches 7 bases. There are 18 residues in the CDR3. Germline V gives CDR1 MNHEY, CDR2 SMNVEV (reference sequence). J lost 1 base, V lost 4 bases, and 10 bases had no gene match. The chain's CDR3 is CASSSATGTYSGANVLTF. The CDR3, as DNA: TGTGCCAGCAGTTCCGCGACAGGGACCTATTCTGGGGCCAACGTCCTGACTTTC.

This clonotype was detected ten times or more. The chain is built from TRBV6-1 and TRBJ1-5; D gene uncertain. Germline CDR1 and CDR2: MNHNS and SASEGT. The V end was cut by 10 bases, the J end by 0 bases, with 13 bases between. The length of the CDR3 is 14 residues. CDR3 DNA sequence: TGTGCCACCTTAGGGCCCTATAGCAATCAGCCCCAGCATTTT. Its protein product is CATLGPYSNQPQHF.

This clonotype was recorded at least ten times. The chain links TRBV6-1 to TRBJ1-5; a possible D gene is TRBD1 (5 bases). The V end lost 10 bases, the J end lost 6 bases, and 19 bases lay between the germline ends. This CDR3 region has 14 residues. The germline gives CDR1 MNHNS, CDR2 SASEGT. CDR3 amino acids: CATGRGGGTQPQHF. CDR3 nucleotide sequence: TGTGCCACCGGGAGGGGTGGGGGGACTCAGCCCCAGCATTTT.

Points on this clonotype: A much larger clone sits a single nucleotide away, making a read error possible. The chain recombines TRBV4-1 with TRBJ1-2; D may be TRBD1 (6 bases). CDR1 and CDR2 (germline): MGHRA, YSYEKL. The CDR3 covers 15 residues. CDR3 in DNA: TGCACCAGCAGCCCCTCGCAGACAGGAGTCTATGGCTACACCTTC. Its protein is CTSSPSQTGVYGYTF.

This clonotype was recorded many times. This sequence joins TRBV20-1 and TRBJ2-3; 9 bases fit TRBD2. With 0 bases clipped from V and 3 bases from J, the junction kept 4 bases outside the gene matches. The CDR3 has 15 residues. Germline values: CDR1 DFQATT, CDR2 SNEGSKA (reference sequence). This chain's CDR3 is CSARDGLAGTDTQYF. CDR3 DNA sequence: TGCAGTGCTAGAGATGGCCTAGCGGGGACAGATACGCAGTATTTT.

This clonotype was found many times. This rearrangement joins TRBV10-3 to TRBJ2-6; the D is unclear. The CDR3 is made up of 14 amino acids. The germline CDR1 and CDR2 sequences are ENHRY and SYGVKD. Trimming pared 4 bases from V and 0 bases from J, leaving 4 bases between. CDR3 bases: TGTGCCATCAGTGGATCCTCTGGGGCCAACGTCCTGACTTTC. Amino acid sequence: CAISGSSGANVLTF.

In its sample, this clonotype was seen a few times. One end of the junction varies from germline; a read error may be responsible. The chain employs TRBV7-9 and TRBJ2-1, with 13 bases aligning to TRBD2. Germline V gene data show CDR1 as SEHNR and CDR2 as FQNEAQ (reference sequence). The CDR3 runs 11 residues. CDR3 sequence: CASSPGTSGNF. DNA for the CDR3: TGTGCCAGCAGCCCCGGGACTAGCGGGAACTTC.

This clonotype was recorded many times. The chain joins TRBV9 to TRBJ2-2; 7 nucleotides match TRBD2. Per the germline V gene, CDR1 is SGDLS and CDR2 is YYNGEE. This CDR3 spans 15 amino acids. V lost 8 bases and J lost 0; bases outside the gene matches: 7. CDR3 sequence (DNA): TGTGCCAGTCGCAGGGAGGGCACGAACACCGGGGAGCTGTTTTTT. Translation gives CASRREGTNTGELFF.

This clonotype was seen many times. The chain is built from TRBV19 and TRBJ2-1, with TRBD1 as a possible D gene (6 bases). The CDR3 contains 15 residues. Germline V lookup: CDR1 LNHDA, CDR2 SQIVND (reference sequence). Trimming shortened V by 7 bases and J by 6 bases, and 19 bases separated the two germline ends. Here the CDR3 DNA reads TGTGCCAGTACCCAGACAGGAATAAATGTCAATGAGCAGTTCTTC. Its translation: CASTQTGINVNEQFF.

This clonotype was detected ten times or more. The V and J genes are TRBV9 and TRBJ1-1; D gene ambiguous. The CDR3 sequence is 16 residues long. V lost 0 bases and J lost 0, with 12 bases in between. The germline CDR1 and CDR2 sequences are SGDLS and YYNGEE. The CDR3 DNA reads TGTGCCAGCAGCGTAGGATCGGGTGCCCTGAACACTGAAGCTTTCTTT. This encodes CASSVGSGALNTEAFF.

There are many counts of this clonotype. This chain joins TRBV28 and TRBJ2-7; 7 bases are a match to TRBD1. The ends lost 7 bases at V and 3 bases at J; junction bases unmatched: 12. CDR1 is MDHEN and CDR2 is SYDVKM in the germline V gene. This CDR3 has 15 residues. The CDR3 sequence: CASTDPRQGIYEQYF. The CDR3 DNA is TGTGCCAGCACCGATCCCCGACAGGGCATCTACGAGCAGTACTTC.

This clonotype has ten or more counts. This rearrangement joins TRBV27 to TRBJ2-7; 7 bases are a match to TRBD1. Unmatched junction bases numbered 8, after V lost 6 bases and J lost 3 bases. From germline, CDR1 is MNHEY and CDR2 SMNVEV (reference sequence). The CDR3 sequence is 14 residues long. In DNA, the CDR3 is TGTGCCAGCAGCGGGACAGCACCTCTCTACGAGCAGTACTTC. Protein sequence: CASSGTAPLYEQYF.

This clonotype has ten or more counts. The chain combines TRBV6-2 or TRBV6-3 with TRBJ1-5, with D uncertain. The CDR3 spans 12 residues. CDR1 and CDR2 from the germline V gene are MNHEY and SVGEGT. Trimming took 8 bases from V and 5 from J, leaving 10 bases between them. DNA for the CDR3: TGTGCCAGCCGAACCAGCTATCAGCCCCAGCATTTT. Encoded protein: CASRTSYQPQHF.

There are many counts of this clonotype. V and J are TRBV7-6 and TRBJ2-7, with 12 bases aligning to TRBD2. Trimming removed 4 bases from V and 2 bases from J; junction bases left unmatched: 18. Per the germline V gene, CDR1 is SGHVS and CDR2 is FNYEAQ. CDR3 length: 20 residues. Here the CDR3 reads CASSSSGASGGAFEAYEQYF. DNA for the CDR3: TGTGCCAGCAGCTCTTCCGGGGCTAGCGGGGGGGCCTTTGAGGCCTACGAGCAGTACTTC.